Each of the 9 T cell receptor beta chains below was sequenced from the same sample in a study of naive and memory T cell subsets. Ligated cDNA underwent four rounds of PCR with nested alpha and beta constant region primers and SP2. TCRdb passed the UMI-ligation and nested PCR reads through MiXCR, listing each CDR3 protein once. This table holds around 37,000 distinct CDR3 sequences, roughly 11% found once. Treatment specified: skin biopsy from PPD injection site in Mantoux-positive individual. A UMI-containing oligonucleotide was joined by 3' ligation to the TCR cDNA template. This material consisted of skin, taken from a tuberculin skin test site. The receptors come from an adult in good health.

Comments on this clonotype: The junction departs from germline at one end; a sequencing error may be responsible. This rearrangement joins TRBV5-1 to TRBJ2-3, with 7 positions matching TRBD2. There are 15 residues in the CDR3. The germline V gene has CDR1 SGHRS and CDR2 YFSETQ. This chain's CDR3 is CASSLGSGHTDSQYF. DNA of the CDR3: TGCGCCAGCAGCTTGGGTAGCGGGCACACAGATTCGCAGTATTTT. Drawing the rest from reference TRBV5-1 and TRBJ2-3, the complete variable domain is KAGVTQTPRYLIKTRGQQVTLSCSPISGHRSVSWYQQTPGQGLQFLFEYFSETQRNKGNFPGRFSGRQFSNSRSEMNVSTLELGDSALYLCASSLGSGHTDSQYFGPGTRLTVL.

This clonotype was seen ten or more times. V is TRBV12-3 or TRBV12-4 and J is TRBJ2-3; 10 bases agree with TRBD2. This CDR3 is 15 amino acids long. The junction had 4 bases not matched to a gene; V was cut back by 5 bases and J by 2 bases. The CDR3 nucleotides are TGTGCCAGCAGTCTTACTAGCGGGAACACAGATACGCAGTATTTT. Amino acid sequence: CASSLTSGNTDTQYF.

This clonotype has just a few counts. The chain is built from TRBV12-3 or TRBV12-4 and TRBJ2-5; TRBD1 matches 8 bases. This CDR3 spans 15 amino acids. V lost 3 bases and J lost 5; bases outside the gene matches: 8. The CDR3 loop reads CASSFWQGAGETQYF. CDR3 nucleotides: TGTGCCAGCAGTTTTTGGCAGGGGGCCGGGGAGACCCAGTACTTC.

This chain joins TRBV10-2 and TRBJ2-7; the D call may be TRBD1 or TRBD2 (5 bases each). V was trimmed by 0 bases and J by 2 bases, leaving 8 bases between them. The CDR3 loop spans 14 amino acids. In germline, CDR1 is WSHSY, CDR2 SAAADI. The DNA for the CDR3 is TGCGCCAGCAGTGAGTCTTGGGGACCCTACGAGCAGTACTTC. Its translation: CASSESWGPYEQYF.

The gene calls are TRBV6-6 and TRBJ1-1; D is ambiguous. Germline V gives CDR1 MNHNY, CDR2 SVGAGI (reference sequence). The CDR3 contains 11 residues. The V gene lost 6 bases and the J gene lost 7 bases, with 9 bases spanning the gap. The DNA of the CDR3 is TGTGCCAGCAGCCCCCTTCTTGAAGCTTTCTTT. It encodes CASSPLLEAFF.

V usage is TRBV20-1 and J usage is TRBJ2-3; weak D call: TRBD2 (6 bases). CDR1 is DFQATT and CDR2 is SNEGSKA in the germline V gene (reference sequence). Trimming stripped 3 bases from V and 4 bases from J, with 14 bases between. The CDR3 runs 14 residues. CDR3 residues: CSASPGLRADTQYF. CDR3 coding DNA: TGCAGTGCTAGCCCGGGACTTAGAGCAGATACGCAGTATTTT.

This clonotype was counted ten times or more. The CDR3 DNA follows: TGCAGTGCTGGGGGAAACTCCTACGAGCAGTACTTC. Translating gives CSAGGNSYEQYF. The rearrangement links TRBV20-1 to TRBJ2-7; D possibly uses TRBD1 or TRBD2 (5 bases each). Germline V gene data show CDR1 as DFQATT and CDR2 as SNEGSKA (reference sequence). This CDR3 contains 12 residues. Trimming cost V 5 bases and J 0 bases, with 8 bases left between them.

On this clonotype: A read error may be the cause here, since a much bigger clone is one base away. The conserved closing phenylalanine or tryptophan is absent in this CDR3, likely reflecting a read error. The chain couples TRBV7-9 to TRBJ1-2; TRBD1 aligns across 7 bases. Germline trimming cut 3 bases from V and 6 bases from J; bases unmatched to any gene: 10. Germline values: CDR1 SEHNR, CDR2 FQNEAQ (reference sequence). The CDR3 is 15 amino acids. CDR3 in amino acids: CASSFRAPDRNGYTY. In nucleotides, the CDR3 is TGTGCCAGCAGCTTCAGGGCCCCGGACAGGAATGGCTACACCTAC.

This clonotype was seen a few times. The rearrangement joins TRBV6-5 to TRBJ1-4; possibly TRBD1 for D (6 bases). Trimming removed 6 bases from V and 3 bases from J, with 14 bases in between. CDR3 length equals 15 residues. Germline-derived CDR1 and CDR2 are MNHEY and SVGAGI. CDR3 protein: CASSPTGLANEKLFF. For the CDR3, the DNA is TGTGCCAGCAGCCCCACAGGGCTAGCTAATGAAAAACTGTTTTTT.